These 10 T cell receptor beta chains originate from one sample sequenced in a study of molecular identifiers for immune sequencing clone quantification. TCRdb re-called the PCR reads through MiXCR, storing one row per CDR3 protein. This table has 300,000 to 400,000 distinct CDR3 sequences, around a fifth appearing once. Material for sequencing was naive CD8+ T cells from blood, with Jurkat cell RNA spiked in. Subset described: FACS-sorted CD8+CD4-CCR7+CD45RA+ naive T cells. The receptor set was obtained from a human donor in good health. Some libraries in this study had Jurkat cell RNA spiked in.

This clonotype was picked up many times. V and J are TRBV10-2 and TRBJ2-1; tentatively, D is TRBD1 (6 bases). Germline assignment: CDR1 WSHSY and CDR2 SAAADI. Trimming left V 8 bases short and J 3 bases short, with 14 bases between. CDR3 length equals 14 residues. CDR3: CASSRAGDYNEQFF. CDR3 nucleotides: TGCGCCAGCTCCCGGGCAGGGGACTACAATGAGCAGTTCTTC.

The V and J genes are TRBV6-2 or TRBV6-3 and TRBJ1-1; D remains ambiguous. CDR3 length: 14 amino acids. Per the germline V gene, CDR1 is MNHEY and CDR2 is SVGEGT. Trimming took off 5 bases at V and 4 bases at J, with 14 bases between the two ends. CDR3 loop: CASSPDSRSTEAFF. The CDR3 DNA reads TGTGCCAGCAGTCCGGACTCACGCAGCACTGAAGCTTTCTTT.

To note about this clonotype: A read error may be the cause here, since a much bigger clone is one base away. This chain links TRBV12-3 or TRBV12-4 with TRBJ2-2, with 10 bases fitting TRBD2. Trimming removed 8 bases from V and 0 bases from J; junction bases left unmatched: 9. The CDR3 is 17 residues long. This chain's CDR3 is CASRSLAGAANTGELFF. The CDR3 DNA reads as TGTGCCAGCCGTTCCCTAGCGGGGGCCGCGAACACCGGGGAGCTGTTTTTT.

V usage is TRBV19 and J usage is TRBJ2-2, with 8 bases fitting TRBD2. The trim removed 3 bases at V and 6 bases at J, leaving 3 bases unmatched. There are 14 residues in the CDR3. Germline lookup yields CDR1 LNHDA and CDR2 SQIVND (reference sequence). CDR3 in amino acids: CASSIYSGAGELFF. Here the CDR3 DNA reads TGTGCCAGTAGTATCTATAGCGGGGCCGGGGAGCTGTTTTTT.

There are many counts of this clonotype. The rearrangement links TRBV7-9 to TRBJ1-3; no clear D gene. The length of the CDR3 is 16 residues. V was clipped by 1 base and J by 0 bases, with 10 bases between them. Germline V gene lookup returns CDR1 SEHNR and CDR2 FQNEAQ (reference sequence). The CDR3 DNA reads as TGTGCCAGCAGCTTAGTTGACGGGAGCTCTGGAAACACCATATATTTT. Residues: CASSLVDGSSGNTIYF.

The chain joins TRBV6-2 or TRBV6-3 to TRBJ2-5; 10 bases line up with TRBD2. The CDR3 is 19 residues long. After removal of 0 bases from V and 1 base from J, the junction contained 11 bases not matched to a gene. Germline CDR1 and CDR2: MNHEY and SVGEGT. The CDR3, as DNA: TGTGCCAGCAGTTACTCACGAGCGGGAGGGCCTGAAGCCCAAGAGACCCAGTACTTC. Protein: CASSYSRAGGPEAQETQYF.

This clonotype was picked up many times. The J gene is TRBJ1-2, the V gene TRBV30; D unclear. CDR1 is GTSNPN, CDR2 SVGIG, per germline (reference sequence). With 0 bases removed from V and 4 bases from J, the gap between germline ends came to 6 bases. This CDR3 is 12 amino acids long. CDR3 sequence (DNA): TGTGCCTGGAGTGTACAGTTCTATGGCTACACCTTC. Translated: CAWSVQFYGYTF.

The CDR3 DNA sequence: TGTGCCAGCAGCCCCCGGACTAGCGGGGGGGACAATGAGCAGTTCTTC. Translation: CASSPRTSGGDNEQFF. This chain uses TRBV12-3 or TRBV12-4 with TRBJ2-1; 15 nucleotides agree with TRBD2. This CDR3 is 16 amino acids long. V gave up 6 bases and J gave up 5 bases; unmatched junction bases: 5.

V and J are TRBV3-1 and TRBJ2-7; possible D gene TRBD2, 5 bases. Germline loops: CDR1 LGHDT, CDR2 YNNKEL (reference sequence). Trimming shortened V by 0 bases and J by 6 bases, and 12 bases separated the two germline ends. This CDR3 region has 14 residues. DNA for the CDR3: TGTGCCAGCAGCCAAGAATCCCTAGCCTGCGAGCAGTACTTC. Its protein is CASSQESLACEQYF.

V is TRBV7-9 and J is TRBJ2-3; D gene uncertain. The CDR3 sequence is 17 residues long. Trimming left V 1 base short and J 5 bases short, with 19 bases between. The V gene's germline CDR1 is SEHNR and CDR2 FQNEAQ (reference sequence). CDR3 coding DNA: TGTGCCAGCAGCTTAGGGGTGGGGTCCCCCTGGCGAGATACGCAGTATTTT. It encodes CASSLGVGSPWRDTQYF.